This T cell receptor (beta chain) was sequenced for a study of blood T cell repertoires in COVID-19. Study summary: Acute-phase and convalescent COVID-19 samples originated in the United States, Italy and Spain. Sources were T cells, B-cell-depleted T cells, or PBMCs; the material itself was cDNA or gDNA.

As processed by the authors: The assay estimated nucleated cells by amplifying reference gene primers. TCRdb's copy holds only in-frame clones and misses some; the assay was immunoSEQ multiplex PCR. Clonal size and the V and J genes are those of that table, whereas D and trimming came from the DNA. The sample holds hundreds of thousands of clones, less than 90% seen once. Germline CDR1 is MDHEN and CDR2 is SYDVKM. V lost 7 bases, J lost 1 base, and 16 bases lay in between. The CDR3 consists of 15 residues. This sequence originates from a man aged 40-50 years with acute or convalescent COVID-19. The genes are TRBV28 and TRBJ1-1, with D possibly matching TRBD1 (6 bases). Sequencing was performed on peripheral blood. The DNA of the CDR3 is TGTGCCAGCACCACAGGGAGCCGGGAGAACACTGAAGCTTTCTTT. As protein: CASTTGSRENTEAFF.